The entry below gives a single TCR beta chain sequence along with its context. Its cognate antigen has yet to be identified. The sample holds no much larger clone one base away, and base qualities are not on file. This sample is part of a study of blood T cell repertoires in COVID-19 (TCRdb year 2020). Broadly, across the study: Collaborator samples came from the United States, Italy and Spain and covered acute and convalescent phases of COVID-19. The prospective study material was composed of cDNA or gDNA derived from T cells, B-cell-depleted T cells, or PBMCs. Deeply sampled blood TCRbeta repertoires from subjects exposed to, actively infected with, or recovered from COVID-19 were included in the dataset. The repertoires were made available in a free public database intended to serve as a resource for research on the immune response to SARS-CoV-2. The samples were drawn from the first 160 participants of the ongoing ImmuneRACE study and from 1,200 or so subjects provided by 6 global collaborators. Sample metadata almost always included a de-identified subject ID, COVID-19 status, age in years and sex. HLA class I and class II types, where available, came from metadata supplied by the sample provider rather than from assay-based typing. Study-wide findings and limitations: How much clinical and demographic metadata was included differed by source and by participant, and the metadata was provided uncurated.

TCRbeta CDR3 regions were amplified from genomic DNA using the immunoSEQ Assay, a bias-controlled multiplex PCR. The study's own analysis went as follows. The number of nucleated cells in each sample was estimated by amplification of reference gene primers within the assay. To quantify the absolute abundance of each unique TCRbeta CDR3 rearrangement, sequence reads were collapsed and filtered. For each sample, productive Simpson clonality was calculated as the square root of Simpson's diversity index across productive rearrangements. Imported from immuneACCESS, the table was reduced by TCRdb to in-frame sequences with V and J called. These copies leave out some clones; in studies compared against another copy, an unresolved V gene accounts for under half, and the cause of the remainder is not known. That table supplies the V and J calls and clone size; D and trimming were determined from the DNA. Present in this sample are approximately 400,000 clones, 88% of which were seen just once. The ten top clones hold more than 1% of the sample.

From cysteine to phenylalanine, the CDR3 is 12 amino acids long. Just CDR3 DNA is preserved here, 36 bases in frame from base 1. V loses 8 bases at its end and J loses 6 bases; junction bases beyond the gene matches: 3. CDR1 and CDR2 (LGHDT, YNNKEL) derive from the germline V gene (reference sequence). Participants in the prospective study were enrolled through a virtual design, were aged roughly 18 to 90 years, and lived in approximately 25 United States geographic areas. Cohort assignment in the prospective study relied on participant-reported clinical history from a screening survey and a study questionnaire. Recovered participants in ImmuneRACE Cohort 3 were defined by two consecutive negative NP/OP PCR tests, clearance by a healthcare professional, or resolution of symptoms. In the prospective study, whole blood, serum and a nasopharyngeal or oropharyngeal swab were collected from each participant by mobile phlebotomists. Over an approximately 2-month period, participants in the prospective study had the option of providing additional blood draws and questionnaires. Before DNA extraction, blood samples from the prospective study were shipped at room temperature or frozen.

The chain links TRBV3-1 (or the pseudogene TRBV3-2) with TRBJ1-4, with 7 central nucleotides matching TRBD1. This sequence was found in a woman between 18 and 29 years old who had recovered from COVID-19. The sample consisted of PBMCs or T cells enriched from blood (not recorded which). The bases read TGTGCCAGCTCAGGGGGTGATGAAAAACTGTTTTTT. This is translated as CASSGGDEKLFF.